This TCR beta chain was retrieved from a study of blood T cell repertoires in COVID-19 (dated by TCRdb to 2020 to 2021). Context from the whole study: The collaborator samples originated in the United States, Italy and Spain and spanned the acute and convalescent phases of COVID-19. The prospective study material was composed of cDNA or gDNA derived from T cells, B-cell-depleted T cells, or PBMCs. Deeply sampled blood TCRbeta repertoires from subjects exposed to, actively infected with, or recovered from COVID-19 were included in the dataset. A freely available public database, intended as a resource for researchers studying the immune response to SARS-CoV-2, is where the repertoires were released. Samples came from the ongoing ImmuneRACE study (first 160 participants) plus 1,254 subjects from 6 global collaborators. A de-identified subject ID, COVID-19 status, age in years and sex were almost always included in the sample metadata. Where available, HLA class I and class II types were taken from metadata supplied by the sample provider and were not determined by assay-based typing.

Each collaborating institution followed its own protocols to collect whole blood in K2EDTA tubes. For TCRbeta analysis, collaborators shipped samples as frozen whole blood, isolated PBMCs, or DNA extracted from either of those sample types. Only one count was recorded for this clone. Its binding antigen is unknown. No much larger clone is present one base from it, and per-base qualities are unavailable. The immunoSEQ Assay, a bias-controlled multiplex PCR, was used to amplify TCRbeta CDR3 regions from genomic DNA. Turning to the authors' computational methods: The number of nucleated cells in each sample was estimated by amplification of reference gene primers within the assay. To quantify the absolute abundance of each unique TCRbeta CDR3 rearrangement, sequence reads were collapsed and filtered. For each sample, productive Simpson clonality was calculated as the square root of Simpson's diversity index over productive rearrangements. This is the immuneACCESS table as TCRdb keeps it, with only in-frame sequences that have V and J called. A part of the clones is gone; compared with another copy, unresolved V genes explain less than half, and the rest is unexplained. The DNA gave D and trimming, while V, J and clone size come from that table. The table for this sample lists around 250,000 clones; approximately 87% of them were counted only once. Of the sample, 7.5% to 9% is held by the ten largest clones.

Beyond this particular receptor, the publication reports: The quantity of clinical and demographic metadata differed by source and by participant and was supplied without curation.

The germline V gene encodes CDR1 SGHAT and CDR2 FQDESV (reference sequence). The CDR3 starts with the cysteine, ends with the phenylalanine, and has 16 residues. The CDR3 DNA has 48 bases and is translated from base 1. V lost 7 bases and J lost 8 bases, and the count of bases not matched to a germline gene is 13. Recombination joined TRBV11-1 with TRBJ1-5; TRBD1 fits 11 bases in the junction. The receptor's source is a human donor in a cohort sampled during active COVID-19. Sequencing was performed on peripheral blood. In nucleotides, the sequence is TGTGCCAGCAACATTCGGACAGGGGGCGAGAGGAAGCCCCAGCATTTT. It encodes CASNIRTGGERKPQHF.